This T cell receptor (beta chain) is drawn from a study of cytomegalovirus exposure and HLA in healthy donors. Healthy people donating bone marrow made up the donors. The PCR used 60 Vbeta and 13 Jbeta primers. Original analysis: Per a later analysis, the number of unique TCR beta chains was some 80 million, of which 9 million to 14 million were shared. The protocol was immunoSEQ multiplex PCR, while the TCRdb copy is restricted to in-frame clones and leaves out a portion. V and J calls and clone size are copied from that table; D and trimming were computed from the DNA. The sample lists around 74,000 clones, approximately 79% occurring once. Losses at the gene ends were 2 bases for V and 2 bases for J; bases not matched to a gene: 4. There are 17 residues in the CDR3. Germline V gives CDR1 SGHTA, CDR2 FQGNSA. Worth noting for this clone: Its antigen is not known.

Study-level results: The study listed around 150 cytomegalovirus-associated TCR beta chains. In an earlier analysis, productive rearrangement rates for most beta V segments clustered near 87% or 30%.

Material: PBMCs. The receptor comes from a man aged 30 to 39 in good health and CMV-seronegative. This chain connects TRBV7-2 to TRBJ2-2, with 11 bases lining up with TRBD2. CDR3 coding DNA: TGTGCCAGCAGCTTACTGGGACTAGCGGCTAACACCGGGGAGCTGTTTTTT. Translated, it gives CASSLLGLAANTGELFF.